Below are 20 T cell receptor beta chains sequenced from a single sample in a study of technical replicates of blood from four donors (dated by TCRdb to 2016 to 2017). Preparation of the library involved the immunoSEQ multiplex PCR assay. The table comes from immuneACCESS by way of TCRdb, which keeps in-frame sequences with V and J called. Part of the clones is missing from these tables; in studies checked, under half for an unresolved V gene and the rest for unknown reasons. This sample lists under 80,000 clones; 91% were detected once. 0.3% to 0.45% of the sample goes to the ten largest clones. Source material: T cells isolated from PBMCs. The receptors were gathered from a human donor in good health. Some clones in this sample may be carry-over from other donors' samples.

The rearrangement links TRBV7-9 to TRBJ2-3, with D perhaps matching TRBD2 (5 bases). This CDR3 has 16 residues. Germline CDR1 is SEHNR and CDR2 is FQNEAQ (reference sequence). Trimming took off 5 bases at V and 2 bases at J, with 17 bases between the two ends. CDR3 nucleotides: TGTGCCAGCAGCCCCCCTGGAGGCGGGTCCACAGATACGCAGTATTTT. This gives the protein CASSPPGGGSTDTQYF.

This sequence joins TRBV19 and TRBJ2-7, with D perhaps matching TRBD1 (6 bases). V lost 5 bases and J 0 bases, leaving 17 bases between the germline ends. The CDR3 is 16 amino acids. From germline, CDR1 is LNHDA and CDR2 SQIVND (reference sequence). The CDR3 bases are TGTGCCAGTAGTTCCCTACCGGGACATAGCTCCTACGAGCAGTACTTC. Translating it yields CASSSLPGHSSYEQYF.

The V and J genes are TRBV14 and TRBJ2-7; D is undetermined. The germline V gene encodes CDR1 SGHDN and CDR2 FVKESK. V was pared by 1 base and J by 3 bases, with 7 bases between. This CDR3 is built from 13 residues. The chain's CDR3 is CASSQVRIYEQYF. Written as DNA, the CDR3 is TGTGCCAGCAGCCAAGTTCGTATCTACGAGCAGTACTTC.

The chain employs TRBV2 and TRBJ2-7; TRBD1 might be the D (6 bases). The CDR3 has 15 residues. Looked up from germline, CDR1 is SNHLY and CDR2 is FYNNEI. V was shortened by 3 bases and J by 5 bases, with 17 bases between the two germline ends. The CDR3 here is CASSDRDTISDEQYF. The CDR3 nucleotides read TGTGCCAGCAGTGACCGGGACACAATCAGCGACGAGCAGTACTTC.

Notes on this clone: One end of the junction is discordant with germline, which a read error may explain. The chain employs TRBV7-6 and TRBJ2-5, with 13 bases that match TRBD2. Germline V gene sequence: CDR1 SGHVS, CDR2 FNYEAQ. The CDR3 is made up of 18 amino acids. The CDR3 sequence is CASSPGTSGIGTQGTQYF. As DNA, the CDR3 is TGTGCCAGCAGTCCAGGGACTAGCGGGATAGGTACCCAAGGGACCCAGTACTTC.

V and J are TRBV7-6 and TRBJ2-7, with 9 bases fitting TRBD1. The germline V gene has CDR1 SGHVS and CDR2 FNYEAQ. This CDR3 has 15 amino acids. The V segment lost 4 bases and the J segment 2 bases; nucleotides outside the gene matches: 6. The CDR3, as DNA: TGTGCCAGCAGCTCGGGGACAGGGAAAGCCTACGAGCAGTACTTC. This gives the protein CASSSGTGKAYEQYF.

Only a few counts were recorded for this clone. The chain carries TRBV30 and TRBJ2-3; 9 nucleotides align to TRBD2. The CDR3 contains 15 residues. V lost 4 bases, J lost 1 base, and 6 bases stayed unmatched. CDR1 GTSNPN and CDR2 SVGIG come from the germline V gene (reference sequence). CDR3 residues: CAWIRAGGRTDTQYF. For the CDR3, the DNA is TGTGCCTGGATCAGAGCGGGAGGTCGCACAGATACGCAGTATTTT.

The chain combines TRBV4-3 with TRBJ2-1; 12 positions match TRBD2. Germline CDR1 LGHNA, CDR2 YSLEER. J was trimmed by 8 bases and V by 4 bases; bases with no gene match: 6. CDR3 length: 15 residues. CDR3 coding DNA: TGCGCCAGCAGCCCCCGGACTAGCGGGAAGTATGAGCAGTTCTTC. Its translation: CASSPRTSGKYEQFF.

This chain joins TRBV7-9 and TRBJ2-7; TRBD2 is a possible D gene (6 bases). The V gene's germline CDR1 is SEHNR and CDR2 FQNEAQ (reference sequence). V lost 5 bases and J lost 0, with 20 bases in between. The CDR3 covers 17 residues. The CDR3 region is CASSPHRSRESSYEQYF. CDR3 in DNA: TGTGCCAGCAGCCCCCACCGGAGTCGGGAGAGCTCCTACGAGCAGTACTTC. Full variable domain (remainder filled in from reference TRBV7-9 and TRBJ2-7): DTGVSQNPRHKITKRGQNVTFRCDPISEHNRLYWYRQTLGQGPEFLTYFQNEAQLEKSRLLSDRFSAERPKGSFSTLEIQRTEQGDSAMYLCASSPHRSRESSYEQYFGPGTRLTVT.

The V and J genes are TRBV9 and TRBJ2-1; D not certain. The germline V gene encodes CDR1 SGDLS and CDR2 YYNGEE. CDR3 length equals 14 residues. The germline V and J ends were trimmed by 5 bases and 0 bases, with 9 bases remaining between them. CDR3 DNA sequence: TGTGCCAGCAGTTCCCCTCTCTCCTACAATGAGCAGTTCTTC. As protein: CASSSPLSYNEQFF.

This rearrangement joins TRBV30 to TRBJ2-7, with TRBD2 matching over 11 bases. With V trimmed by 8 bases and J by 3 bases, 9 bases remained unmatched. Germline CDR1 GTSNPN, CDR2 SVGIG (reference sequence). The CDR3 spans 14 residues. CDR3 amino acids: CAKGTGTSGYEQYF. The CDR3 DNA sequence: TGTGCCAAAGGAACCGGGACTAGCGGCTACGAGCAGTACTTC.

This sequence joins TRBV20-1 and TRBJ2-5; perhaps TRBD2 as D (5 bases). The germline V gene has CDR1 DFQATT and CDR2 SNEGSKA (reference sequence). The CDR3 contains 11 residues. Trimming shortened V by 5 bases and J by 3 bases, and 7 bases separated the two germline ends. The CDR3 region is CSAGLKETQYF. The CDR3 DNA sequence: TGCAGTGCTGGACTTAAAGAGACCCAGTACTTC.

The rearrangement links TRBV6-1 to TRBJ2-1; D not resolved. This CDR3 has 16 residues. V shed 0 bases and J shed 6 bases, with 15 bases lying between them. CDR1 is MNHNS and CDR2 is SASEGT in the germline V gene. The CDR3 DNA is TGTGCCAGCAGTGAAGCTTACGGGTTCACGGGCAATGAGCAGTTCTTC. Its protein is CASSEAYGFTGNEQFF.

The table lists this clone with a few counts. The V gene is TRBV21-1, the J gene TRBJ1-5; the table's D gene call, TRBD1, was not cross checked with the DNA. TRBV21-1 constitutes a pseudogene. The CDR3 is 13 amino acids. The CDR3 DNA sequence: TGTGCCAGCACCAGGGATTTCTATCAGCCCCAGCATTTT. This codes for CASTRDFYQPQHF.

V gene TRBV11-2 combines with J gene TRBJ2-3; 14 nucleotides agree with TRBD2. This CDR3 is built from 15 residues. The germline V gene has CDR1 SGHAT and CDR2 FQNNGV. Losses at the gene ends were 6 bases for V and 4 bases for J; bases not matched to a gene: 3. The CDR3 spells CASSGTSGSPDTQYF. The CDR3 nucleotides read TGTGCCAGCAGTGGGACTAGCGGGAGCCCAGATACGCAGTATTTT.

The chain couples TRBV9 to TRBJ2-7, with 10 positions matching TRBD2. This CDR3 is 15 amino acids long. Germline values: CDR1 SGDLS, CDR2 YYNGEE. V lost 4 bases and J lost 6; bases outside the gene matches: 10. CDR3 residues: CASSPIVAGGGEQYF. The CDR3 DNA reads TGTGCCAGCAGCCCCATCGTAGCGGGAGGCGGCGAGCAGTACTTC.

V gene TRBV2 combines with J gene TRBJ2-3; TRBD2 aligns across 9 bases. V was clipped by 9 bases and J by 3 bases; unmatched bases: 7. Germline CDR1 and CDR2: SNHLY and FYNNEI. This CDR3 has 14 amino acids. The CDR3 DNA is TGTGCCAGTCATTTAGCGGGGGTAACAGATACGCAGTATTTT. Translating it yields CASHLAGVTDTQYF.

The chain carries TRBV27 and TRBJ2-3; D is possibly TRBD1 (5 bases). The CDR3 length is 16 residues. CDR1 and CDR2 (germline): MNHEY, SMNVEV (reference sequence). The V end lost 7 bases, the J end lost 3 bases, and 20 bases lay between the germline ends. Written as DNA, the CDR3 is TGTGCCAGCAAGGGGTGGCAGGAAGGGGTTACAGATACGCAGTATTTT. It translates to CASKGWQEGVTDTQYF.

The chain combines TRBV7-9 with TRBJ2-2, with D unclear. The CDR3 covers 13 residues. The germline V gene encodes CDR1 SEHNR and CDR2 FQNEAQ (reference sequence). With 3 bases removed from V and 4 bases from J, the gap between germline ends came to 6 bases. The CDR3 protein is CASSLSVTGELFF. CDR3 in DNA: TGTGCCAGCAGCTTGAGCGTCACCGGGGAGCTGTTTTTT.

The J gene is TRBJ2-5, the V gene TRBV20-1; D remains ambiguous. The CDR3 contains 10 residues. Trimming left V 6 bases short and J 11 bases short, with 13 bases between. The V gene's germline CDR1 is DFQATT and CDR2 SNEGSKA (reference sequence). Here the CDR3 reads CSANDLEQYF. The CDR3 bases are TGCAGTGCGAATGACCTGGAGCAGTACTTC.